This entry describes one T cell receptor (beta chain). Its target antigen remains unknown. Base qualities are missing; no much larger clone stands one base away. The meaning of the sample's treatment or condition label: around 19 received Ad26.COV2.S at low or high dose, single or two shots; about 5 received placebo; per-sample allocation not given. Repertoires of vaccine and placebo recipients were sequenced from samples taken on day 63 after the first injection. Cohort 1b enrolled fewer than 30 adults aged 18-55 years at a single site in Boston, USA, between 29 July and 7 August 2020. Ad26.COV2.S was a replication-incompetent adenovirus type 26 vector expressing a prefusion-stabilized SARS-CoV-2 spike protein from the original Wuhan strain. Between the V and J ends, shortened by 4 bases and 7 bases respectively, the junction contains 8 bases. Per the germline V gene (reference sequence), LNHDA is the CDR1 and SQIVND is the CDR2. The CDR3 runs 12 residues from the cysteine to the phenylalanine. Only the CDR3 part of the read is kept: 36 bases, read in frame from the first base.

This entry comes from a study of Ad26.COV2.S vaccination and SARS-CoV-2 variants (dated by TCRdb to the early 2020s). About the study as a whole: Vaccine-arm donors came from COV1001, a multicentre, randomized, double-blind, placebo-controlled phase I-IIa trial of Ad26.COV2.S in healthy adults. Dosing of Ad26.COV2.S was intramuscular, at either 5x10^10 or 1x10^11 viral particles, delivered as one shot or as two shots spaced 56 days apart. TCRbeta repertoire sequencing was used to assess the specificity and breadth of SARS-CoV-2-reactive T cell receptors after Ad26.COV2.S vaccination. The TCR-sequenced set comprised about 32 samples: some 20 Ad26.COV2.S vaccine recipients, 5 placebo recipients and 8 SARS-CoV-2 convalescent individuals. Participants in the trial were split at random into five groups of five each, receiving low-dose or high-dose Ad26.COV2.S once or twice, or else placebo on both occasions. Blinding of investigators to trial group allocation was maintained during experiments and outcome assessment.

What the research found in general, with its limitations: The authors noted that total T cell responses may have been underestimated by the TCR breadth and depth analyses. After vaccination, spike-specific CD8+ and CD4+ T cell responses were reported to show substantial breadth. Comparable non-spike TCR breadth was observed between vaccine and placebo recipients, consistent with only spike being contained in the vaccine. The study was not powered to compare responses between vaccine doses or regimens. Higher spike-specific TCR breadth was observed in Ad26.COV2.S recipients than in placebo recipients (P = 0.0014).

The immunoSEQ Assay was the method used to sequence TCRbeta CDR3 regions. After extraction, genomic DNA underwent amplification by bias-controlled multiplex PCR, followed by high-throughput sequencing. As for the authors' bioinformatics: To quantify the absolute abundance of every unique TCRbeta CDR3 region, sequences were collapsed and filtered. Usable DNA was measured by amplifying reference genes present in all nucleated cells, and TCRbeta template counts were normalized to that usable DNA to estimate T cell fraction. Repertoire TCRs were annotated as SARS-CoV-2-specific by exact matching of V gene, CDR3 amino acid sequence and J gene to a known reactive TCR set. The reference SARS-CoV-2 TCR set came from MIRA and was filtered for enrichment in COVID-19-positive ImmuneCODE repertoires, removing public or cross-reactive TCRs. Using the MIRA antigens, annotated TCRs were further analysed by specific ORF or by position within an ORF. Breadth was defined as annotated unique rearrangements over total unique productive rearrangements; depth was the summed frequency of those rearrangements. TCR breadth was compared between groups using two-sided Wilcoxon rank-sum tests. Here the immuneACCESS table is served through TCRdb, limited to in-frame sequences with V and J called. Missing clones are a known gap in these copies; in checked studies unresolved V genes cover under half, and the rest lacks a known reason. V, J and clone size derive from that table, while D and trimming were established from the DNA sequence. For this sample the table gives some 450,000 clones, of which about nine tenths were detected only once. The biggest ten clones account for roughly 4% of the sample.

The V and J genes are TRBV19 and TRBJ2-1, with the D segment identity uncertain. Sequenced material: peripheral blood, taken in a trial of Ad26.COV2.S vaccine versus placebo. The TCR sequence derives from a person between 18 and 59 years old who received the Ad26.COV2.S COVID-19 vaccine or a placebo. The CDR3 region reads CASSTPRNEQFF. The DNA is TGTGCCAGTAGTACGCCGAGGAATGAGCAGTTCTTC.